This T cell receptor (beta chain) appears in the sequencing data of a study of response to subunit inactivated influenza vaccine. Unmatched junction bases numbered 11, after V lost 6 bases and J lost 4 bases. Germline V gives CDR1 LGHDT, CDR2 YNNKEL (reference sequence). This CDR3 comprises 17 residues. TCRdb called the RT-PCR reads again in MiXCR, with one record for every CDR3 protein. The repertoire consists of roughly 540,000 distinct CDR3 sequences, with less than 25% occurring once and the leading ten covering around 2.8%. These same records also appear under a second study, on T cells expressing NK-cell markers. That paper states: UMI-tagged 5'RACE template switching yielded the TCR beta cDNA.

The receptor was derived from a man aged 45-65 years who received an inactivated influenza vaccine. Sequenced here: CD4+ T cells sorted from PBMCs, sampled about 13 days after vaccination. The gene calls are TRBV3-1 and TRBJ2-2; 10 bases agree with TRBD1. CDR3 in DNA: TGTGCCAGCAGACCTAAGACAGGGGGCTCGATCACCGGGGAGCTGTTTTTT. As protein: CASRPKTGGSITGELFF.